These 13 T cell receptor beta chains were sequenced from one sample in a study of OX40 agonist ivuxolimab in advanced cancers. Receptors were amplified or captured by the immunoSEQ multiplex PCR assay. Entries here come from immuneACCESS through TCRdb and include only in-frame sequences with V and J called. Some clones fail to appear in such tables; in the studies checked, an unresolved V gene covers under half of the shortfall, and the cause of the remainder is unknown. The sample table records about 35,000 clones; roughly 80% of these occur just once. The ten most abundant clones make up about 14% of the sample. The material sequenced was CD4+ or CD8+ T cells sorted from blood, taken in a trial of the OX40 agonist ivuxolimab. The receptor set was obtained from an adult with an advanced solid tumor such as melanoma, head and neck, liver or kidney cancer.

CDR3 sequence reads: CATKTGSPTDTQYF. The CDR3 coding sequence is TGTGCCACCAAGACCGGGTCCCCCACAGATACGCAGTATTTT. The chain carries TRBV28 and TRBJ2-3; no clear D gene. Germline lookup yields CDR1 MDHEN and CDR2 SYDVKM. The CDR3 totals 14 residues. Trimming removed 10 bases from V and 2 bases from J, with 16 bases in between.

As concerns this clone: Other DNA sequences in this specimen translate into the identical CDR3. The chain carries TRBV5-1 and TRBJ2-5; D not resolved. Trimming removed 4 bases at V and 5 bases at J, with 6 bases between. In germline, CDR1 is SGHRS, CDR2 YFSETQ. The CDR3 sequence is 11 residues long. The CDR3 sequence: CASSLQETQYF. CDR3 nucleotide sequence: TGCGCCAGCAGCCTGCAGGAGACCCAGTACTTC.

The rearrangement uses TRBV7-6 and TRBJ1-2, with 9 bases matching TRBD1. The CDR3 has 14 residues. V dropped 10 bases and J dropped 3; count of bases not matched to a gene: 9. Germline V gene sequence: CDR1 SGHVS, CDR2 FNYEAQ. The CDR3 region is CAIVNRGLDYGYTF. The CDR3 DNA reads TGTGCCATCGTAAACAGGGGGCTGGACTATGGCTACACCTTC.

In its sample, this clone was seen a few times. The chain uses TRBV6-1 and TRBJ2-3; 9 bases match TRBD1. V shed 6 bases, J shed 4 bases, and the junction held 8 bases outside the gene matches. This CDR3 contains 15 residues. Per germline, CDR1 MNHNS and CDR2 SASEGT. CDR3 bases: TGTGCCAGCAGGCCTGACAGGGGGAATGCAGATACGCAGTATTTT. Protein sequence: CASRPDRGNADTQYF.

CDR3 in amino acids: CASSPQYSDGYTF. For the CDR3, the DNA is TGTGCCAGCTCACCACAGTATTCGGATGGCTACACCTTC. V usage is TRBV18 and J usage is TRBJ1-2, with D uncertain. Germline loops: CDR1 KGHSH, CDR2 LQKENI. The CDR3 spans 13 residues. V was clipped by 1 base and J by 6 bases, with 9 bases between them.

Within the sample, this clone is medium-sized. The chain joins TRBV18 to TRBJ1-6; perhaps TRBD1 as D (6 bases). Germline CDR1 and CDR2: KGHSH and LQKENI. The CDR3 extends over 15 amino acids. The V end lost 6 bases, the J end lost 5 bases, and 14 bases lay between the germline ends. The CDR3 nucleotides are TGTGCCAGCTCGGGGACACAACGAGATAATTCACCCCTCCACTTT. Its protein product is CASSGTQRDNSPLHF.

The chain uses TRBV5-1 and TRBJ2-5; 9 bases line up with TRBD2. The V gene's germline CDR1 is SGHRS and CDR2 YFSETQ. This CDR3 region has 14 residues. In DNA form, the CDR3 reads TGCACCTCGGGGAGCGGGGGGCCCCAAGAGACCCAGTACTTC. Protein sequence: CTSGSGGPQETQYF.

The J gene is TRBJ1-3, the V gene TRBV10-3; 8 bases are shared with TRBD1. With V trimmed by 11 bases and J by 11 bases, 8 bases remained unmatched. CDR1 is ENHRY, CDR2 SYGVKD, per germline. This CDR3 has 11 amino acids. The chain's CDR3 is CASQQGDAIYF. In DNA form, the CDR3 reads TGTGCCTCTCAACAGGGGGACGCCATATATTTT.

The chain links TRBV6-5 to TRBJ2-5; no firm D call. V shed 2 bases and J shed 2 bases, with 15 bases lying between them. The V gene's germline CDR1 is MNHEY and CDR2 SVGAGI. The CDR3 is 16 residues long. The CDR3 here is CASSYTRVGRQETQYF. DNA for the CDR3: TGTGCCAGCAGTTACACTCGAGTCGGGCGGCAAGAGACCCAGTACTTC.

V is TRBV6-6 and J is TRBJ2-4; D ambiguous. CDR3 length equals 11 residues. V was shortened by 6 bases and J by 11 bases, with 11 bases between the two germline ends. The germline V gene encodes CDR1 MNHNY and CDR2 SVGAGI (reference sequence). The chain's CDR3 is CASSNSIFQYF. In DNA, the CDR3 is TGTGCCAGCAGCAACAGTATCTTTCAGTACTTC.

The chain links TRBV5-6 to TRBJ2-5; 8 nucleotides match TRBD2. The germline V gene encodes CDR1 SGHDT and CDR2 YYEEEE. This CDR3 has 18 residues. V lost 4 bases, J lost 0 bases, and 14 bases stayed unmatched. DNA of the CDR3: TGTGCCAGCAGCGGCGGGCACGGGGGGGGGCGATACCAAGAGACCCAGTACTTC. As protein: CASSGGHGGGRYQETQYF.

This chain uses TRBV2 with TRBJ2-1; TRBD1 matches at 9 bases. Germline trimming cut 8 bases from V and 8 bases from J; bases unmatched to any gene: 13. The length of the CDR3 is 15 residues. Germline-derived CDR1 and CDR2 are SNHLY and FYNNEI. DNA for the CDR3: TGTGCCAGCCTCCCCGGGACAGGGAACGTCGATGAGCAGTTCTTC. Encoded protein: CASLPGTGNVDEQFF.

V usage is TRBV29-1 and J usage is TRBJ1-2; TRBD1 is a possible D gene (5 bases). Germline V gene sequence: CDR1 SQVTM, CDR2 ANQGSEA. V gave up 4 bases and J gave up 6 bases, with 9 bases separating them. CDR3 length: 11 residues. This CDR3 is CSVVGRDGYTF. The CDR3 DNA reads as TGCAGCGTTGTGGGCAGGGATGGCTACACCTTC.